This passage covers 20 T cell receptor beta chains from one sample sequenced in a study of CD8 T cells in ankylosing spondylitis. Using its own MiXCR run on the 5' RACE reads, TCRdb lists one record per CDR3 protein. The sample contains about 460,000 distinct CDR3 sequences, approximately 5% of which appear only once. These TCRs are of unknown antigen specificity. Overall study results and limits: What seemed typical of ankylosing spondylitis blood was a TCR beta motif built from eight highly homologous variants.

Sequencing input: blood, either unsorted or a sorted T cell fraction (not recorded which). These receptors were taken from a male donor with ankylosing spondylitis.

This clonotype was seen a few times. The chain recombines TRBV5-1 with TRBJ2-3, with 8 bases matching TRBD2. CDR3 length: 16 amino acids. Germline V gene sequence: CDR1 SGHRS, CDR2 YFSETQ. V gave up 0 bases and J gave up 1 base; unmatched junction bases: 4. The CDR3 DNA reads TGCGCCAGCAGCTTGGCCGGGGGGGCCGGCACAGATACGCAGTATTTT. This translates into CASSLAGGAGTDTQYF.

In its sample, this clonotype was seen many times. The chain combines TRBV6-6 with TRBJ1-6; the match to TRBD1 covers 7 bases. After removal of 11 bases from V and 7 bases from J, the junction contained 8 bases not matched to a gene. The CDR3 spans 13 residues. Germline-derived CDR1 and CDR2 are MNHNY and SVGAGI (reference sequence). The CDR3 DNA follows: TGTGCCGGATCGGACAGGCAAAATTCACCCCTCCACTTT. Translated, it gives CAGSDRQNSPLHF.

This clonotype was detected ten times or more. The CDR3 sequence is CASSFFTRSLKWNEQFF. CDR3 bases: TGTGCCAGCAGTTTCTTTACTAGGTCTTTAAAGTGGAATGAGCAGTTCTTC. This chain uses TRBV6-2 or TRBV6-3 with TRBJ2-1; the D gene is possibly TRBD2 (5 bases). The CDR3 is 17 amino acids. CDR1 is MNHEY and CDR2 is SVGEGT in the germline V gene. V was shortened by 4 bases and J by 7 bases, with 23 bases between the two germline ends.

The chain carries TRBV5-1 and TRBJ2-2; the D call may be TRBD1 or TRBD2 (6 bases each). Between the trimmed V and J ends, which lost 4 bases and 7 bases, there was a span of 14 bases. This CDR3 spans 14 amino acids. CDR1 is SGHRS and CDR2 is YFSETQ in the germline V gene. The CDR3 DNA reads TGCGCCAGCAGCCCGGGGGCGGCCGGCGGGGAGCTGTTTTTT. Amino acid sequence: CASSPGAAGGELFF.

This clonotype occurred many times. CDR3 in DNA: TGTGCCAGCAGCTTGTTGACGGTCTACGAGCAGTACTTC. Residues: CASSLLTVYEQYF. The chain is built from TRBV7-9 and TRBJ2-7; D is unresolved. V was trimmed by 3 bases and J by 3 bases, leaving 9 bases between them. Germline assignment: CDR1 SEHNR and CDR2 FQNEAQ (reference sequence). CDR3 length: 13 residues.

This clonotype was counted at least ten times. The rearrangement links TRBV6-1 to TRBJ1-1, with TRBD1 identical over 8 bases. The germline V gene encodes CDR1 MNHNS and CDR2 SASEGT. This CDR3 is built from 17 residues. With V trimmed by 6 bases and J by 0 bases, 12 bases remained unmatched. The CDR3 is CASRGTGRNHMNTEAFF. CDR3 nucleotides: TGTGCCAGCAGGGGGACAGGCCGGAACCATATGAACACTGAAGCTTTCTTT.

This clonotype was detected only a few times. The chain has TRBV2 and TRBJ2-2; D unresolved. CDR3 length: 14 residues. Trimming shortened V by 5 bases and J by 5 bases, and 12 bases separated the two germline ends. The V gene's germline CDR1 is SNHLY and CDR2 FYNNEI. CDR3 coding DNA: TGTGCCAGCAGTCTCTTTGGGGTAACCGGGGAGCTGTTTTTT. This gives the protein CASSLFGVTGELFF.

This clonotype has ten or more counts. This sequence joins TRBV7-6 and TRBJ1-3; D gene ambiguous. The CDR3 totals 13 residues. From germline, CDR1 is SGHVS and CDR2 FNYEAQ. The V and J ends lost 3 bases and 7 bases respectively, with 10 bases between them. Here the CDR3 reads CASSLEAANTIYF. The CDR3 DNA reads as TGTGCCAGCAGCTTGGAGGCGGCGAACACCATATATTTT.

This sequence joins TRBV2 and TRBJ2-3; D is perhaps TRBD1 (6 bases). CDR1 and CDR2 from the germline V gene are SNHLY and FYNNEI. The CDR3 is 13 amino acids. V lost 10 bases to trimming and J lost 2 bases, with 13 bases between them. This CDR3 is CAILDRYTDTQYF. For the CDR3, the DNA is TGTGCCATCTTGGACAGATACACAGATACGCAGTATTTT.

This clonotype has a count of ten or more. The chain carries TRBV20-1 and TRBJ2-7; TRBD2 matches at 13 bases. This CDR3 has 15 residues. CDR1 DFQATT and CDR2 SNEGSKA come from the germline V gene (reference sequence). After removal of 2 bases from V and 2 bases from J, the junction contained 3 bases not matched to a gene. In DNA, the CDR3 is TGCAGTGCTAGACGAGGACTAGCGGGAGCCTACGAGCAGTACTTC. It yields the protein CSARRGLAGAYEQYF.

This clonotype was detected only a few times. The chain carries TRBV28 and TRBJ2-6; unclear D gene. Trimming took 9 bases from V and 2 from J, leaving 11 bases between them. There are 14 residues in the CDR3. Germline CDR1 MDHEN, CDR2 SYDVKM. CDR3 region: CASIAAPGANVLTF. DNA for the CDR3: TGTGCCAGTATTGCCGCTCCTGGGGCCAACGTCCTGACTTTC.

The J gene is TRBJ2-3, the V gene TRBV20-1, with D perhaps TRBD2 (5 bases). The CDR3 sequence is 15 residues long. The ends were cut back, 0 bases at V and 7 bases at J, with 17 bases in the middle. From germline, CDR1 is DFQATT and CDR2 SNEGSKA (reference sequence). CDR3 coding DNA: TGCAGTGCTAGAGATCATCGCGGACTCAGTTATACGCAGTATTTT. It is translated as CSARDHRGLSYTQYF.

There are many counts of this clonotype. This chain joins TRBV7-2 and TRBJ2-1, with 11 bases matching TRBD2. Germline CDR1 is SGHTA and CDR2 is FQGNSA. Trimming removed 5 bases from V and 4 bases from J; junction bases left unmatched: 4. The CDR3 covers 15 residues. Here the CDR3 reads CASSQTSGSYNEQFF. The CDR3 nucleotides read TGTGCCAGCAGCCAAACTAGCGGGAGTTACAATGAGCAGTTCTTC.

The CDR3, as DNA: TGTGCCAGTAGTTACCGGGACCGCCAGTACTTC. Protein: CASSYRDRQYF. The genes are TRBV19 and TRBJ2-5, with D perhaps TRBD1 or TRBD2 (5 bases each). Germline V gene lookup returns CDR1 LNHDA and CDR2 SQIVND (reference sequence). With 5 bases removed from V and 10 bases from J, the gap between germline ends came to 11 bases. This CDR3 is built from 11 residues.

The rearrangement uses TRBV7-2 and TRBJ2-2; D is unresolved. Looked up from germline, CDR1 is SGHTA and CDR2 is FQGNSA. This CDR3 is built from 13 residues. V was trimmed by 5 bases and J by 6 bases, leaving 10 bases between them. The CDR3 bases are TGTGCCAGCAGCGTACGAATGGCCGGGGAGCTGTTTTTT. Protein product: CASSVRMAGELFF.

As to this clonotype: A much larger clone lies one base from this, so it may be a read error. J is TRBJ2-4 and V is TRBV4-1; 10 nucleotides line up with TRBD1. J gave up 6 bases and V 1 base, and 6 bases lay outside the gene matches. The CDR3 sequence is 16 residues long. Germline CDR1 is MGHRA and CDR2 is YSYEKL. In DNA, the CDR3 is TGCGCCAGCAGCCAAGCCCTCCGGGACAGGGGAAACATTCAGTACTTC. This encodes CASSQALRDRGNIQYF.

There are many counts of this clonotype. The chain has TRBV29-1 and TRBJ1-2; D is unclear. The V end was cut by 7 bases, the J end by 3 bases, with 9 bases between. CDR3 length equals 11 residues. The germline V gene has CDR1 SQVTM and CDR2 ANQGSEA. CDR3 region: CSAWFDYGYTF. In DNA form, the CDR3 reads TGCAGCGCGTGGTTCGACTATGGCTACACCTTC.

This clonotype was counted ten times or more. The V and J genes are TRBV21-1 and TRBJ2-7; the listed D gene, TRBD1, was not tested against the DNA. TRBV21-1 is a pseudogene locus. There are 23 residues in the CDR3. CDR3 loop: CASSKDCGFDGTGETNSSYEQYF. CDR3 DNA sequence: TGTGCCAGCAGCAAAGACTGTGGTTTTGACGGGACAGGGGAAACTAATAGCTCCTACGAGCAGTACTTC.

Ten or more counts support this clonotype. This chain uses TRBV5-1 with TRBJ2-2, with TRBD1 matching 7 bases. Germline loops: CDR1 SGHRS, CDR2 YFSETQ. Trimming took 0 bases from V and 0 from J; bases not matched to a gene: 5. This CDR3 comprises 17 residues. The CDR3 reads CASSLVTGDPNTGELFF. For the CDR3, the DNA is TGCGCCAGCAGCTTGGTAACAGGGGACCCGAACACCGGGGAGCTGTTTTTT.

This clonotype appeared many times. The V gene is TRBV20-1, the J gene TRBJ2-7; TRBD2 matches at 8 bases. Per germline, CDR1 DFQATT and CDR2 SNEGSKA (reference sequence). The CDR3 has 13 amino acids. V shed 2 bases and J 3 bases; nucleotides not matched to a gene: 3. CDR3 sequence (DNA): TGCAGTGCTAGACGGACTAGCAGCTACGAGCAGTACTTC. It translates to CSARRTSSYEQYF.